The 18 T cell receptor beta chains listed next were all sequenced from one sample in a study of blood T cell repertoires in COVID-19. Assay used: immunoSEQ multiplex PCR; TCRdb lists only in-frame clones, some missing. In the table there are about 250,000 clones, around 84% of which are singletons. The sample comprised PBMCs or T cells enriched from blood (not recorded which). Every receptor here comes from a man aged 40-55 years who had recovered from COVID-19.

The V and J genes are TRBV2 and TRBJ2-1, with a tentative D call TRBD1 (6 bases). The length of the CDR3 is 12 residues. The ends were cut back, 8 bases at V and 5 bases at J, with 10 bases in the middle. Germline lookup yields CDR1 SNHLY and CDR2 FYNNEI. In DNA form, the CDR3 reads TGTGCCAGCCACGAGGGGGACAATGAGCAGTTCTTC. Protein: CASHEGDNEQFF.

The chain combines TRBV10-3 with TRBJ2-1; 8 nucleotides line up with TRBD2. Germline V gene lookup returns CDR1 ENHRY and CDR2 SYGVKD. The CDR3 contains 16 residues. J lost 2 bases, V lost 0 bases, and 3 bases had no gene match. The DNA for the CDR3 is TGTGCCATCAGTGAGTCGATAGCGGGACCCTACAATGAGCAGTTCTTC. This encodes CAISESIAGPYNEQFF.

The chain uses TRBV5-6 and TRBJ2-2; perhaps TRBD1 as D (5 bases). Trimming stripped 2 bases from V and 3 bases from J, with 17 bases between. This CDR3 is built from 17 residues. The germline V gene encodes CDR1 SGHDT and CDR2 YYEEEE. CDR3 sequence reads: CASSLRIGDIHTGELFF. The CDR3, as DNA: TGTGCCAGCAGCTTAAGGATAGGGGATATACACACCGGGGAGCTGTTTTTT.

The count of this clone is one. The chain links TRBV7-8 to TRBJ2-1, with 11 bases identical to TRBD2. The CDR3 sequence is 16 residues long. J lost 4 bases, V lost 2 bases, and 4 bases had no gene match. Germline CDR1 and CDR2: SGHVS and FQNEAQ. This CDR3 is CASSLYTSGGYNEQFF. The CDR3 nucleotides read TGTGCCAGCAGCTTATACACTAGCGGGGGTTACAATGAGCAGTTCTTC.

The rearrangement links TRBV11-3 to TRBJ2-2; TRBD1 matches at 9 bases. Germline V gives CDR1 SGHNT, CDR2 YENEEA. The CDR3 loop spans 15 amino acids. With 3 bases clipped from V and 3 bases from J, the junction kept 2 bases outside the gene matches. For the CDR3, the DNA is TGTGCCAGCAGCTTCGGGGACAGGGACACCGGGGAGCTGTTTTTT. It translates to CASSFGDRDTGELFF.

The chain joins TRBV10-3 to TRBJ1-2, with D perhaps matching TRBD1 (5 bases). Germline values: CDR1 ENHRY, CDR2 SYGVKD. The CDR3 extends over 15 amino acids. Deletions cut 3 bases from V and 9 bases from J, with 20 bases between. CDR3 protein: CAISDSGDPSNSYTF. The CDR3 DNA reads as TGTGCCATCAGTGATTCGGGGGATCCTTCGAATAGCTACACCTTC.

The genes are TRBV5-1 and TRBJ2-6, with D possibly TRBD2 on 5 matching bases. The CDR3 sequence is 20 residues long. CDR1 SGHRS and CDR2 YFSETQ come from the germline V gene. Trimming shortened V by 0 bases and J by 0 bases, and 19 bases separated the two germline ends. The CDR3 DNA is TGCGCCAGCAGCTTGGAAGGTCAAGCGGTTACTTTCTCTGGGGCCAACGTCCTGACTTTC. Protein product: CASSLEGQAVTFSGANVLTF.

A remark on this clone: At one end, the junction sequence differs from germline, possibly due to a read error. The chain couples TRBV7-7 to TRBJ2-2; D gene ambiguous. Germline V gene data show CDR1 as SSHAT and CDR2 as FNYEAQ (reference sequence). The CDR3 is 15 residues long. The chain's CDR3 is CASSLGNSPTGELFF. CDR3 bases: TGTGCTAGCAGCTTAGGGAACAGTCCAACCGGGGAGCTGTTTTTT.

As DNA, the CDR3 is TGTGCCAGCAGCCAAGAGATTAGGAAGCGGGAGGGCCCTGAGCAGTTCTTC. Protein sequence: CASSQEIRKREGPEQFF. The chain recombines TRBV3-1 (or the pseudogene TRBV3-2) with TRBJ2-1, with 10 nucleotides matching TRBD2. The CDR3 contains 17 residues. Germline lookup yields CDR1 LGHDT and CDR2 YNNKEL (reference sequence). V lost 0 bases and J lost 9; bases outside the gene matches: 11.

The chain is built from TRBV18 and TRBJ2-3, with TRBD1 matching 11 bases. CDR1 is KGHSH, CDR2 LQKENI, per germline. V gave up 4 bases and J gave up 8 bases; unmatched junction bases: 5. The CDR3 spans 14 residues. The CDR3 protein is CASSLDRGQVTQYF. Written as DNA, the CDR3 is TGTGCCAGCTCACTGGACAGGGGGCAGGTTACGCAGTATTTT. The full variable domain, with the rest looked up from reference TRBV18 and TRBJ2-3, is NAGVMQNPRHLVRRRGQEARLRCSPMKGHSHVYWYRQLPEEGLKFMVYLQKENIIDESGMPKERFSAEFPKEGPSILRIQQVVRGDSAAYFCASSLDRGQVTQYFGPGTRLTVL.

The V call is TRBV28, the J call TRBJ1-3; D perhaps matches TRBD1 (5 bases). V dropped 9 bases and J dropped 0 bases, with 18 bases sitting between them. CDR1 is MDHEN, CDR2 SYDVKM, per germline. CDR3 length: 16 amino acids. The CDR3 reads CASNTNRQGSGNTIYF. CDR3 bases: TGTGCCAGTAATACTAATAGGCAGGGCTCTGGAAACACCATATATTTT.

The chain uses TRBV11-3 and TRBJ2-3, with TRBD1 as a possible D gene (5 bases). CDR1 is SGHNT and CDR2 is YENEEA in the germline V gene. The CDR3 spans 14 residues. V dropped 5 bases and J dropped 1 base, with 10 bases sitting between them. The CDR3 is CASSPSRGTDTQYF. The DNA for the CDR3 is TGTGCCAGCAGCCCGTCCAGGGGCACAGATACGCAGTATTTT.

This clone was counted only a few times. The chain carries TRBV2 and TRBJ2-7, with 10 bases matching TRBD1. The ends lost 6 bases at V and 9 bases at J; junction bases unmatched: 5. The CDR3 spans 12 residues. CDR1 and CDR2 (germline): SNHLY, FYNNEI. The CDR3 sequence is CASSLDRGLQYF. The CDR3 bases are TGTGCCAGCAGCCTGGACAGGGGGTTGCAGTACTTC.

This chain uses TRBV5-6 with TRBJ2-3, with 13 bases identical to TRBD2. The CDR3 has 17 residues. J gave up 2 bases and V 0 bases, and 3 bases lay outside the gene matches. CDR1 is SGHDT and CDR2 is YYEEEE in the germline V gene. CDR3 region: CASSLVLAGGPTDTQYF. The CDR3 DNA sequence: TGTGCCAGCAGCTTGGTACTAGCGGGGGGGCCCACAGATACGCAGTATTTT.

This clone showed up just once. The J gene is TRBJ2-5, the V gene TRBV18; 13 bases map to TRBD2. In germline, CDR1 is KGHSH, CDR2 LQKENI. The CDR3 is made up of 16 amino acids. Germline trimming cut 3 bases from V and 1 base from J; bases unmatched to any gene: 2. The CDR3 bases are TGTGCCAGCTCACCTAGACTAGCGGGAGGCCAAGAGACCCAGTACTTC. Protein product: CASSPRLAGGQETQYF. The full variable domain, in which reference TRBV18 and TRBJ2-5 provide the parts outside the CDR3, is NAGVMQNPRHLVRRRGQEARLRCSPMKGHSHVYWYRQLPEEGLKFMVYLQKENIIDESGMPKERFSAEFPKEGPSILRIQQVVRGDSAAYFCASSPRLAGGQETQYFGPGTRLLVL.

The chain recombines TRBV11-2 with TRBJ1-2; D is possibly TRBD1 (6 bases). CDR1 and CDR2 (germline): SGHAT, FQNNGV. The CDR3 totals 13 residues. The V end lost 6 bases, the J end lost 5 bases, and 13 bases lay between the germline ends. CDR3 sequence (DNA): TGTGCCAGCAGATTATCAGGGGCTTATGGCTACACCTTC. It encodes CASRLSGAYGYTF.

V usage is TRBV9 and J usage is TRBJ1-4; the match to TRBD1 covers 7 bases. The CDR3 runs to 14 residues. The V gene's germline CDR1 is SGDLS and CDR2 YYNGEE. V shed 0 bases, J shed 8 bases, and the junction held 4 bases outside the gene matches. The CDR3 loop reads CASSVGDRMEKLFF. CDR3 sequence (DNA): TGTGCCAGCAGCGTAGGGGACAGAATGGAAAAACTGTTTTTT.

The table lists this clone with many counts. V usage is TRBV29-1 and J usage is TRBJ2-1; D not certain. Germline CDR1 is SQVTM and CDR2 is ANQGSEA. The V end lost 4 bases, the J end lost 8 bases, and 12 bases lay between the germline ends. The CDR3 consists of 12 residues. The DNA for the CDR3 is TGCAGCGTTGCCCCCTATCGGGATGAGCAGTTCTTC. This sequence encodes CSVAPYRDEQFF.